This TCR beta chain was profiled in a study of blood T cell repertoires in COVID-19. In the study overall: Donors in the United States, Italy and Spain gave samples during acute or convalescent COVID-19. T cells, B-cell-depleted T cells, or PBMCs provided the cDNA or gDNA that served as material.

Trimming removed 0 bases from V and 6 bases from J, with 10 bases in between. The CDR3 runs to 14 residues. Per germline, CDR1 SGHDN and CDR2 FVKESK. Authors' analysis steps: Estimation of nucleated cell counts was performed using reference gene primer amplification. Assay: immunoSEQ multiplex PCR; the TCRdb copy retains only in-frame clones and omits some. V and J calls plus clone size are reproduced from that table; the DNA served to infer D and trimming. The table includes 150,000 to 200,000 clones, roughly nine tenths detected once. The V and J genes are TRBV14 and TRBJ2-3, with D unclear. The clonotype originates from a man between 65 and 85 years old with active or convalescent COVID-19. The sequenced material came from peripheral blood. The CDR3 loop is CASSQDSFPDTQYF. The CDR3 bases are TGTGCCAGCAGCCAAGATAGTTTTCCGGATACGCAGTATTTT.